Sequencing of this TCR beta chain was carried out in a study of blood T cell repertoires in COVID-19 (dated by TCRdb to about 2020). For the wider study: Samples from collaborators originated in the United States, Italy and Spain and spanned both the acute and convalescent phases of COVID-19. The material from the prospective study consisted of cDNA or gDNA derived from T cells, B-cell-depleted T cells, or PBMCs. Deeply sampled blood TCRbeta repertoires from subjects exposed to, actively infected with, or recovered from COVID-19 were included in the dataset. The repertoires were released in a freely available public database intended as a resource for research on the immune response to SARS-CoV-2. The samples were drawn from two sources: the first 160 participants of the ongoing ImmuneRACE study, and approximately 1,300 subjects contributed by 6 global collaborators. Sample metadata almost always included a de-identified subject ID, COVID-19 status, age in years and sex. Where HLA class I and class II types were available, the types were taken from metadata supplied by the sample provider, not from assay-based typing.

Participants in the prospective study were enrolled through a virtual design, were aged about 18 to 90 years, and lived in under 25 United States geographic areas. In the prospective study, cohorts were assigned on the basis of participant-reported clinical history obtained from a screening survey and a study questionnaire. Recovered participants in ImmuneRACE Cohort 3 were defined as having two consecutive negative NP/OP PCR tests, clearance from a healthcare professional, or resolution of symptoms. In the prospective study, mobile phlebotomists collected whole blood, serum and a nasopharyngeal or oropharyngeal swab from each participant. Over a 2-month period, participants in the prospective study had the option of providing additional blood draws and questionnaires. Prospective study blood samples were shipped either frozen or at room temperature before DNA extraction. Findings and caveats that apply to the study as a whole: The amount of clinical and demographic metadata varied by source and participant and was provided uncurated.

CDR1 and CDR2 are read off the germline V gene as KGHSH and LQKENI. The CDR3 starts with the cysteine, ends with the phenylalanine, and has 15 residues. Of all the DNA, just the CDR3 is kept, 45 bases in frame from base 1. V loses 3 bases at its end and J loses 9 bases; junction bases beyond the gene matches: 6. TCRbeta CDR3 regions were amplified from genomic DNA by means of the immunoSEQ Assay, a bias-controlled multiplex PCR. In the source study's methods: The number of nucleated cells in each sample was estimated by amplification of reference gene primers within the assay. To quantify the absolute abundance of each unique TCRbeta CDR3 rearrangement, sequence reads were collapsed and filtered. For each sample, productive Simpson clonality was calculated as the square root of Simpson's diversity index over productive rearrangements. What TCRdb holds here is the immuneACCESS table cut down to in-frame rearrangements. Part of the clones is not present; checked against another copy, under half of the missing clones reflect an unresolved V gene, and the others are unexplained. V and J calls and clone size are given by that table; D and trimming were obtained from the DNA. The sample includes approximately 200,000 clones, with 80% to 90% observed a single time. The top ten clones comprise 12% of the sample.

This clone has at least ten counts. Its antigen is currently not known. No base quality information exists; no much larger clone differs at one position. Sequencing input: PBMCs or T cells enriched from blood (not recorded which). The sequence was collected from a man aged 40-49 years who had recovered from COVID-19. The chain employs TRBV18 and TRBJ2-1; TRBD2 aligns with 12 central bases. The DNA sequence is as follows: TGTGCCAGCTCACCCGGGACTAGCGGGTTAAGTGAGCAGTTCTTC. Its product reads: CASSPGTSGLSEQFF. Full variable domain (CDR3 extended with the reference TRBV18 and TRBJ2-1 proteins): NAGVMQNPRHLVRRRGQEARLRCSPMKGHSHVYWYRQLPEEGLKFMVYLQKENIIDESGMPKERFSAEFPKEGPSILRIQQVVRGDSAAYFCASSPGTSGLSEQFFGPGTRLTVL.